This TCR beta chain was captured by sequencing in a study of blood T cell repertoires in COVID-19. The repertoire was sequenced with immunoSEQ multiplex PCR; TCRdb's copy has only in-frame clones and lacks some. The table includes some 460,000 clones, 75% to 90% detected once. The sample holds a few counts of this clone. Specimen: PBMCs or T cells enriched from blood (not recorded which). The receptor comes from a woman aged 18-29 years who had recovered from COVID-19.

CDR3 DNA sequence: TGTGCTAGTGGTTTGCTGCCCGGACAGGGGCACAGCTCCTACGAGCAGTACTTC. Its protein is CASGLLPGQGHSSYEQYF. The rearrangement joins TRBV12-5 to TRBJ2-7; 9 bases line up with TRBD1. There are 18 residues in the CDR3. The germline gives CDR1 LGHNT, CDR2 FRNRAP. V dropped 2 bases and J dropped 0; count of bases not matched to a gene: 11.